The rows below give T cell receptor beta chains drawn from one sample of a study of cytomegalovirus exposure and HLA in healthy donors. Only in-frame clones appear in the TCRdb table, and some are missing; sequencing was by immunoSEQ multiplex PCR. The sample yields 200,000 to 250,000 clones, of which the top ten take up over 0.75%. The sample was PBMCs. Source of these receptors: a woman aged 30 to 39 in good health and CMV-seropositive. The CDR3 runs from the conserved cysteine through the conserved F or W. A D gene is named only where the DNA matches it firmly.

TRBD2 19 TRBJ2-7 TRBV7-6 TGTGCCAGCAGCTTAGGAGGACTAGGTTCTCCTCCGTTCTCCTACGAGCAGTACTTC CASSLGGLGSPPFSYEQYF
TRBD1 16 TRBJ2-2 TRBV5-1 TGCGCCAGCAGCTGGGGACAGGGGGAAGGTACCGGGGAGCTGTTTTTT CASSWGQGEGTGELFF
TRBD1 15 TRBJ2-7 TRBV5-1 TGCGCCAGCAGACAGGGGGCTTTAAGCTACTACGAGCAGTACTTC CASRQGALSYYEQYF
NA 13 TRBJ1-5 TRBV19 TGTGCCAGTAGCCAGGGACTCCATCAGCCCCAGCATTTT CASSQGLHQPQHF
NA 15 TRBJ2-1 TRBV6-6 TGTGCCAGCAGTTACCCCGGGACACGGTACAATGAGCAGTTCTTC CASSYPGTRYNEQFF
NA 14 TRBJ2-3 TRBV18 TGTGCCAGCTCACCGCAGGGCGCCGCAGATACGCAGTATTTT CASSPQGAADTQYF
TRBD2 17 TRBJ2-1 TRBV27 TGTGCCAGCAGTCCGAGACTAGCGGGAGGGCGAAGGAATGAGCAGTTCTTC CASSPRLAGGRRNEQFF
TRBD1 14 TRBJ2-5 TRBV6-1 TGTGCCAGCAGTGGACAGGGTAACCAAGAGACCCAGTACTTC CASSGQGNQETQYF
NA 11 TRBJ2-1 TRBV25-1 TGTGCCAGCAGTGCTACCAATGAGCAGTTCTTC CASSATNEQFF
NA 15 TRBJ1-1 TRBV4-1 TGCGCCAGCAGCCAAGCTCACAGCTCAAACACTGAAGCTTTCTTT CASSQAHSSNTEAFF
NA 14 TRBJ2-7 TRBV7-2 TGTGCCAGCAGCCTAGCGATCAACACCTACGAGCAGTACTTC CASSLAINTYEQYF
TRBD2 15 TRBJ2-5 TRBV6-1 TGTGCCAGCAGTGAAGGGGGGAGGGTCCAAGAGACCCAGTACTTC CASSEGGRVQETQYF
NA 19 TRBJ2-7 TRBV28 TGTGCCAGCATAAATCTTCGGGGGAAAGGAGTATCAAGCTCCTACGAGCAGTACTTC CASINLRGKGVSSSYEQYF
TRBD2 16 TRBJ2-3 TRBV30 TGTGCCTGGAGTGTACTGAGCGGGACTAGCACAGATACGCAGTATTTT CAWSVLSGTSTDTQYF
TRBD1 15 TRBJ1-1 TRBV9 TGTGCCAGCAGCGCCGAGACAGGGCTGAAGGCTGAAGCTTTCTTT CASSAETGLKAEAFF
TRBD2 17 TRBJ2-5 TRBV15 TGTGCCACCAGCAGACCCGGACTAGCGGGGACGCAAGAGACCCAGTACTTC CATSRPGLAGTQETQYF
TRBD2 16 TRBJ2-5 TRBV5-1 TGCGCCAGCAGCCCGACGGGCCAGCGGGGGCCTGAGACCCAGTACTTC CASSPTGQRGPETQYF
TRBD1 16 TRBJ2-1 TRBV29-1 TGCAGCGTCTCAGGGACAGGGGAACCGGGGGGCGATGAGCAGTTCTTC CSVSGTGEPGGDEQFF
TRBD1 12 TRBJ2-5 TRBV29-1 TGCAGCGTTGCCAGGGGGCGAGAGACCCAGTACTTC CSVARGRETQYF
TRBD1 15 TRBJ2-7 TRBV2 TGTGCCAGCAGTGGGCATGGACAGGGGTACTACGAGCAGTACTTC CASSGHGQGYYEQYF
NA 12 TRBJ2-3 TRBV2 TGTGCCAGCAGTGAGAGCCGGGATACGCAGTATTTT CASSESRDTQYF
NA 12 TRBJ1-4 TRBV7-2 TGTGCCAGCAGACCGGGTAATGAAAAACTGTTTTTT CASRPGNEKLFF
TRBD2 16 TRBJ2-3 TRBV10-3 TGTGCCATCAGTGAGTCAATAGCGGGGGGGCAAGATACGCAGTATTTT CAISESIAGGQDTQYF
NA 19 TRBJ1-5 TRBV19 TGTGCCAGTAGTATCTTCCGGGTGATCCCACGCTATAGCAATCAGCCCCAGCATTTT CASSIFRVIPRYSNQPQHF
TRBD1 14 TRBJ1-1 TRBV29-1 TGCAGCGTTGAAGAATTCCAGGGGGACACTGAAGCTTTCTTT CSVEEFQGDTEAFF
TRBD1 13 TRBJ1-1 TRBV28 TGTGCCAGCAGTTTAAGACAGGGACTGTGGGCTTTCTTT CASSLRQGLWAFF
TRBD1 15 TRBJ2-7 TRBV7-9 TGTGCCAGCAGGACCGCACAGGGGGCTGTCTACGAGCAGTACTTC CASRTAQGAVYEQYF
NA 15 TRBJ2-2 TRBV5-1 TGCGCCAGCAGCCCAGGACAGATGAACACCGGGGAGCTGTTTTTT CASSPGQMNTGELFF
NA 14 TRBJ1-1 TRBV28 TGTGCCAGCAGTCCCGGATCGGGGGACACTGAAGCTTTCTTT CASSPGSGDTEAFF
NA 13 TRBJ2-7 TRBV5-1 TGCGCCAGCAGCCCGAGTGTCTACTACGAGCAGTACTTC CASSPSVYYEQYF
NA 14 TRBJ2-5 TRBV7-2 TGTGCCAGCAGCTACCTGGACGGGAAAGAGACCCAGTACTTC CASSYLDGKETQYF
NA 13 TRBJ2-7 TRBV30 TGTGCCTGGAGCCTGACTAGGTTCTACGAGCAGTACTTC CAWSLTRFYEQYF
NA 11 TRBJ1-2 TRBV7-2 TGTGCCAGCAGCTTGTCGCGGGGCTACACCTTC CASSLSRGYTF
TRBD2 18 TRBJ2-3 TRBV28 TGTGCCAGCAGTACCGGGACTAGCGGGATTCTGAGCACAGATACGCAGTATTTT CASSTGTSGILSTDTQYF
NA 15 TRBJ2-3 TRBV5-4 TGTGCCAGCAGCTTGGCCGGGCTAGCGACAGATACGCAGTATTTT CASSLAGLATDTQYF
NA 17 TRBJ1-5 TRBV15 TGTGCCACCAGCAGAGATCATTCAAGGGGGAAGCGACAGCCCCAGCATTTT CATSRDHSRGKRQPQHF
TRBD2 17 TRBJ2-2 TRBV10-1 TGCGCCAGCAGTGAGAGACTAGCGGAAAATAACACCGGGGAGCTGTTTTTT CASSERLAENNTGELFF
NA 17 TRBJ2-2 TRBV2 TGTGCCAGCAGTGAGGGCCCTCGCGCGGGGAACACCGGGGAGCTGTTTTTT CASSEGPRAGNTGELFF
TRBD2 15 TRBJ2-5 TRBV7-7 TGTGCCAGCAGCCCCGGGACTAGCGGGCCAGAGACCCAGTACTTC CASSPGTSGPETQYF
TRBD1 14 TRBJ1-6 TRBV12-5 TGTGCTAGTGGTTTGCCCGACAGGGGTTCACCCCTCCACTTT CASGLPDRGSPLHF